The clone carrying this T cell receptor beta chain turned up a few times. The target antigen is unknown. Germline loops: CDR1 MGHRA, CDR2 YSYEKL. V lost 6 bases, J lost 3 bases, and 10 bases stayed unmatched. This CDR3 spans 15 amino acids. Amplified TCR beta CDR3 regions came from RNA transcripts. Primed by the HTBI set, a first-round RT-PCR was run on the TCR CDR3. TCRdb reanalysed the multiplex PCR reads using MiXCR and keeps one entry per CDR3 protein. The sample includes 300,000 or so distinct CDR3 sequences, around 17% of them seen just once. This specimen belongs to a study of T cells in Graves' hyperthyroidism and ophthalmopathy. The study's findings and limits: Blood held most thyroid clonotypes expanded above 0.001 frequency.

Specimen: blood. This clonotype was obtained from a man younger than 45 with Graves' hyperthyroidism. The chain joins TRBV4-1 to TRBJ1-1; 7 nucleotides agree with TRBD1. The chain's CDR3 is CASRLEDRSYTEAFF. As DNA, the CDR3 is TGCGCCAGCAGGCTGGAGGACAGGTCTTACACTGAAGCTTTCTTT.